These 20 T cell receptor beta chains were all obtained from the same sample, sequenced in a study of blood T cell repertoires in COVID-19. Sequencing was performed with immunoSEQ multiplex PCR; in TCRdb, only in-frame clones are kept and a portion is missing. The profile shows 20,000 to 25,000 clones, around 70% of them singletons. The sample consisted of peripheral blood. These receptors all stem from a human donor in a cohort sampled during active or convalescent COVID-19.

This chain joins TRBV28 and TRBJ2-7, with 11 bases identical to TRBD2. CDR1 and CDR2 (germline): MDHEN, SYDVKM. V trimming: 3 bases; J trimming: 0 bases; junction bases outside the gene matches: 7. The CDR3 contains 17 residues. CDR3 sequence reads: CASSFTLGLAGSYEQYF. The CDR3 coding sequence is TGTGCCAGCAGTTTCACACTCGGACTAGCGGGCTCCTACGAGCAGTACTTC.

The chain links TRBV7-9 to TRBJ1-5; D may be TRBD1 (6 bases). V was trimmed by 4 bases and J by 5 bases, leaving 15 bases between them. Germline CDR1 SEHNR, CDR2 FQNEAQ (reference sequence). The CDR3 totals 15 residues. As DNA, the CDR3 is TGTGCCAGCAGCTCACATGGGGCAGGGGATCAGCCCCAGCATTTT. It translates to CASSSHGAGDQPQHF. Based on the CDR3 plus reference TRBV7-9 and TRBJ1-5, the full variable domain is DTGVSQNPRHKITKRGQNVTFRCDPISEHNRLYWYRQTLGQGPEFLTYFQNEAQLEKSRLLSDRFSAERPKGSFSTLEIQRTEQGDSAMYLCASSSHGAGDQPQHFGDGTRLSIL.

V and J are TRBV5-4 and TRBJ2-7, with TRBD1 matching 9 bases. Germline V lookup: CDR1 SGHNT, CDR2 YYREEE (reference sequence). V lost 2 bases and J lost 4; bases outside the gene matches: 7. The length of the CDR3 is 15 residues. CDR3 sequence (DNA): TGTGCCAGCAGCTTCCGAGTGGGACAGGGATACGAGCAGTACTTC. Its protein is CASSFRVGQGYEQYF.

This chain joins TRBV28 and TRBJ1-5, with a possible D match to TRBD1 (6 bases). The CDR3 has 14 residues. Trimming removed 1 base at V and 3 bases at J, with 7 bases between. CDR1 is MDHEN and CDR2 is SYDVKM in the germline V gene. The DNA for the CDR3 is TGTGCCAGCAGTTTATCAGGGGACAATCAGCCCCAGCATTTT. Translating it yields CASSLSGDNQPQHF.

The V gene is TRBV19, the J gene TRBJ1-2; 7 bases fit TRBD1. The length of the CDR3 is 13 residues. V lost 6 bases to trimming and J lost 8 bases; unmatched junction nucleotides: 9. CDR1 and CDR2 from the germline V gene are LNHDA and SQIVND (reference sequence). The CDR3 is CASRPLTGSGYTF. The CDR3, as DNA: TGTGCCAGTAGACCCCTGACAGGGTCCGGCTACACCTTC.

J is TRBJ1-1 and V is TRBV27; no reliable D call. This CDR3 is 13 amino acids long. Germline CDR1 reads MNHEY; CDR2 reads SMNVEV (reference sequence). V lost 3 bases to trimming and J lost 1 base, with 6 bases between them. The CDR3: CASSFTGNTEAFF. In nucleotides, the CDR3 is TGTGCCAGCAGTTTTACGGGGAACACTGAAGCTTTCTTT.

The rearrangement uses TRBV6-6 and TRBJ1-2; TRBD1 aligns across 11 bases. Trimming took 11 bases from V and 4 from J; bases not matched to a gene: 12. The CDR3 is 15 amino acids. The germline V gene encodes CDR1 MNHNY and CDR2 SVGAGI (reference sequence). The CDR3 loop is CAGRTGGSGGYGYTF. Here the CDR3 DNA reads TGTGCCGGGAGGACAGGGGGCTCGGGCGGCTATGGCTACACCTTC.

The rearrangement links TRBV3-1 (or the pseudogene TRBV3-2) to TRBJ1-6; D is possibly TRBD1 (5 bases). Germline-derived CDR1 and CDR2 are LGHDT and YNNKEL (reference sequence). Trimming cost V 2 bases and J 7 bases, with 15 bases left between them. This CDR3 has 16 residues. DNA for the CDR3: TGTGCCAGCAGCCAATATCCGGGGGAACGGAATTCACCCCTCCACTTT. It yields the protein CASSQYPGERNSPLHF.

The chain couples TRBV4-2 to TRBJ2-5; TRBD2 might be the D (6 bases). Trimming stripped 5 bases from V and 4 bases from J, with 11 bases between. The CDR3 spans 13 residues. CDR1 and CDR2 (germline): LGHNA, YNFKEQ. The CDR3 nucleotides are TGTGCCAGCAGCGACGGGAGTCCAGAGACCCAGTACTTC. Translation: CASSDGSPETQYF.

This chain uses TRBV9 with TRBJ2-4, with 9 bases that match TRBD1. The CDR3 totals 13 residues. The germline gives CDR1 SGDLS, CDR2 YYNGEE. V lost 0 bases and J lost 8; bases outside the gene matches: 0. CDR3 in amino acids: CASSVGTGDIQYF. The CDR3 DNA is TGTGCCAGCAGCGTAGGGACAGGGGACATTCAGTACTTC.

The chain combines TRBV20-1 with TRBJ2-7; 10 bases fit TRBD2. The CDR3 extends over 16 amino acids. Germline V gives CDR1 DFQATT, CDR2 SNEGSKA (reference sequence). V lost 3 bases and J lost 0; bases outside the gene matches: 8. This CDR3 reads CSASGTSVFFSYEQYF. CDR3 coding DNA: TGCAGTGCTAGTGGGACTAGCGTATTCTTCTCCTACGAGCAGTACTTC.

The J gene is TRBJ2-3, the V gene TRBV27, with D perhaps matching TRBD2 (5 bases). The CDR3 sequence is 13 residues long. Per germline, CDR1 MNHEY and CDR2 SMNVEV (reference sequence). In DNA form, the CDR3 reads TGTACATCTGGGGAGCAGAATCGAGATACGCAGTATTTT. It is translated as CTSGEQNRDTQYF.

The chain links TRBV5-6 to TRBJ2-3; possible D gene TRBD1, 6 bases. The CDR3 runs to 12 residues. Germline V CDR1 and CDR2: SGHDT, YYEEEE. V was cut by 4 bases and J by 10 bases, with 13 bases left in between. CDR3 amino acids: CASSGTGIAQYF. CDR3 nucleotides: TGTGCCAGCAGCGGAACAGGGATCGCGCAGTATTTT. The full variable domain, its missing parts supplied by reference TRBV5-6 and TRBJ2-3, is DAGVTQSPTHLIKTRGQQVTLRCSPKSGHDTVSWYQQALGQGPQFIFQYYEEEERQRGNFPDRFSGHQFPNYSSELNVNALLLGDSALYLCASSGTGIAQYFGPGTRLTVL.

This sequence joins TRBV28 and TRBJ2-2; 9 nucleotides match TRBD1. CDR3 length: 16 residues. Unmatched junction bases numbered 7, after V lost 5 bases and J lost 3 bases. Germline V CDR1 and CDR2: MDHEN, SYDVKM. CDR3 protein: CASSNQDRGYTGELFF. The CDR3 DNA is TGTGCCAGCAGTAACCAGGACAGGGGTTACACCGGGGAGCTGTTTTTT.

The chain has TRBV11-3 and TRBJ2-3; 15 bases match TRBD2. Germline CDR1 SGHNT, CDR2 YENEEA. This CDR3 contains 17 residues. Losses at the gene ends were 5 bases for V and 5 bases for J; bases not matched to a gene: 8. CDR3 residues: CASSPRTSGGAGDTQYF. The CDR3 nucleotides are TGTGCCAGCAGCCCAAGGACTAGCGGGGGGGCTGGAGATACGCAGTATTTT.

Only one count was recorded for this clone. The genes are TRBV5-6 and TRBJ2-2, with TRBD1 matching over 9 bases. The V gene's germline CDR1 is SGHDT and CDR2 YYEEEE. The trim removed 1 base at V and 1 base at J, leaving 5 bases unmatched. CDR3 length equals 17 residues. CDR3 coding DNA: TGTGCCAGCAGCTTGCGGACAGGGGCCCTGAACACCGGGGAGCTGTTTTTT. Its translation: CASSLRTGALNTGELFF.

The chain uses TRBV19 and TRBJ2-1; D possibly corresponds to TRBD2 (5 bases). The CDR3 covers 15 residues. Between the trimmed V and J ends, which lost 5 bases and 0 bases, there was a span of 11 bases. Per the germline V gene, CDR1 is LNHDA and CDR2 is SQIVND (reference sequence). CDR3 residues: CASSSNRDSYNEQFF. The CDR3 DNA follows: TGTGCCAGTAGTTCAAACCGGGACTCCTACAATGAGCAGTTCTTC.

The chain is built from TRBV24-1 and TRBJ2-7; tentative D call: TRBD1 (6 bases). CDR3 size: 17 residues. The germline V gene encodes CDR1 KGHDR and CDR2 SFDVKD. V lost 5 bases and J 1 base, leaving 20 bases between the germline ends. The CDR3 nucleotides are TGTGCCACCAGTGCCTTGAGGTCCGAGACAGGTTCCTACGAGCAGTACTTC. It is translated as CATSALRSETGSYEQYF.

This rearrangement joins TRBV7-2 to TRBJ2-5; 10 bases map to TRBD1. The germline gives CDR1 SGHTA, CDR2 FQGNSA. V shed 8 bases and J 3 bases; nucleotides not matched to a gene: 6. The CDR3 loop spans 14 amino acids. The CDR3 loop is CASSGTGDEETQYF. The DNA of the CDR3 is TGTGCCAGCTCCGGGACAGGGGATGAAGAGACCCAGTACTTC.

The CDR3 region is CAWLRNYGYTF. In DNA form, the CDR3 reads TGTGCCTGGCTGAGAAACTATGGCTACACCTTC. The rearrangement links TRBV30 to TRBJ1-2, with D unclear. V shed 5 bases and J shed 2 bases, with 6 bases lying between them. CDR1 is GTSNPN and CDR2 is SVGIG in the germline V gene (reference sequence). CDR3 length: 11 residues.